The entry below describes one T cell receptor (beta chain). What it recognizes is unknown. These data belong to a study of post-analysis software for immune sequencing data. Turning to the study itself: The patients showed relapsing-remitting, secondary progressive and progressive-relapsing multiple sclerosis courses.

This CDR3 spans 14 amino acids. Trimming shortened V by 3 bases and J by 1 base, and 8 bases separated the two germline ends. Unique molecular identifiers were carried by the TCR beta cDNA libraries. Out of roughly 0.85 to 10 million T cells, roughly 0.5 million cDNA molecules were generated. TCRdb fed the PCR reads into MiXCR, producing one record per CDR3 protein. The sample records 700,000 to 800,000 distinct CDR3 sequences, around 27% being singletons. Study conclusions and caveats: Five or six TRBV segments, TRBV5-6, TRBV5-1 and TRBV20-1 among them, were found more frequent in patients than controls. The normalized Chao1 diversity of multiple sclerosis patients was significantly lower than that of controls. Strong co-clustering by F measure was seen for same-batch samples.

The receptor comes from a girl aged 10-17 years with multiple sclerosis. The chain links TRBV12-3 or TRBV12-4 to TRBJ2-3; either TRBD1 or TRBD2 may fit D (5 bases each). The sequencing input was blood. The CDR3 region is CASSFQGGTDTQYF. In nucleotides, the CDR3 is TGTGCCAGCAGTTTCCAGGGAGGCACAGATACGCAGTATTTT.